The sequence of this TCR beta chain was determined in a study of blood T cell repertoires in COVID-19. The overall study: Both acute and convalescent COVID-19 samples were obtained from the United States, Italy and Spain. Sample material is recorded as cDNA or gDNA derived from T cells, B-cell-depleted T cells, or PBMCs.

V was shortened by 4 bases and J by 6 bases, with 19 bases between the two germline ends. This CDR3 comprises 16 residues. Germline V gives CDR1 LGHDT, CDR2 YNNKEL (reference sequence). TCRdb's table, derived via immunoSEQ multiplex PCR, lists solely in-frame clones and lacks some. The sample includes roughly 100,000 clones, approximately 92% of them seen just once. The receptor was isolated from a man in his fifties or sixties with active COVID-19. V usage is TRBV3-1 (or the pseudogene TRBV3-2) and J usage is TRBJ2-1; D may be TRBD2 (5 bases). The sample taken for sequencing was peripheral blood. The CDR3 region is CASSPRASRGVNEQFF. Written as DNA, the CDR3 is TGTGCCAGCAGCCCTAGGGCCTCACGGGGAGTCAATGAGCAGTTCTTC.